Detailed here is one T cell receptor (beta chain). Its antigen is currently unknown. The data derive from a study of shared clonotypes between healthy human individuals. Findings of the study overall: Around 5% was the fraction of naive CD4 clonotypes found shared across several donors. Compared with clonotypes that all four donors shared, non-shared clonotypes had lower generation probabilities. The study's rarefaction showed incomplete sorted-subset sequencing despite large depth.

Germline-derived CDR1 and CDR2 are SGHAT and FQNNGV. V trimming: 5 bases; J trimming: 2 bases; junction bases outside the gene matches: 7. The CDR3 sequence is 15 residues long. Replicate PCRs run on sorted subsets employed 150 to 250 ng DNA, approximately 30,000 T cell genomes. TCRdb's copy holds only in-frame clones and misses some; the assay was immunoSEQ multiplex PCR. The sample lists 2 million to 2.5 million clones; about 94% were seen once. The chain has TRBV11-2 and TRBJ2-7; 9 bases map to TRBD1. The clonotype was recovered from a man between 18 and 29 years old in good health. The sequenced sample was naive CD4+ T cells sorted from blood. The subset: CD45RA+ positively selected. The chain's CDR3 is CASSPMDRGPYEQYF. The DNA of the CDR3 is TGTGCCAGCAGCCCAATGGACAGGGGACCCTACGAGCAGTACTTC.